The entry below describes one T cell receptor (beta chain). These data belong to a study of Tregs in tolerant kidney transplant recipients. Recipients received nonmyeloablative bone marrow transplants from related graft donors, with transient mixed chimerism. Thawed PBMCs were FACS-sorted into unstimulated CD4+CD25+CD127- regulatory T cells, CD4+CD25- non-regulatory cells, CD4 and CD8 cells. CDR3 length: 16 amino acids. V was shortened by 4 bases and J by 2 bases, with 18 bases between the two germline ends. Germline values: CDR1 SGDLS, CDR2 YYNGEE. The repertoire was sequenced with immunoSEQ multiplex PCR; TCRdb's copy has only in-frame clones and lacks some. The sample includes 65,000 to 85,000 clones, 91% of them seen just once.

This sequence joins TRBV9 and TRBJ2-5; D unresolved. This TCR came from a human patient who received a combined kidney and bone marrow transplant. Some T cells may be transferred from the graft donor. Source: CD4+ T cells from blood (PBMCs), taken 24 months after the transplant. This CDR3 reads CASSPNPRNLQETQYF. The CDR3, as DNA: TGTGCCAGCAGCCCGAATCCCCGCAACTTACAAGAGACCCAGTACTTC.